A selection of T cell receptor beta chains follows, all from one sample in a study of T-cell reconstitution after alpha-beta-depleted transplantation in children. TCRdb fed the PCR reads into MiXCR, producing one record per CDR3 protein. This table has hundreds of thousands of distinct CDR3 sequences, approximately 32% appearing once. The sequencing here drew on PBMCs from the stem cell graft donor, taken from the stem cell graft. These receptors originate from a human donor who donated a stem cell graft to a child with aplastic anemia. Both conserved end residues are trimmed from each CDR3. The D gene is left open where the match is weak.

V	D	J	CDR3
TRBV5-5	.	TRBJ2-7	ASSLARSRDWPYEQY
TRBV7-3	TRBD1	TRBJ2-3	ASSLGGTGGDTQY
TRBV20-1	.	TRBJ2-5	SARGTRGETQY
TRBV28	.	TRBJ1-2	ASSLVNRDGYT
TRBV16	.	TRBJ1-1	ASSQYGLRNTEAF
TRBV20-1	.	TRBJ1-1	SARGGLLSAEAF
TRBV7-7	TRBD1	TRBJ2-5	ASSPLRTGGQTQY
TRBV29-1	.	TRBJ1-4	SVGRAEVLF
TRBV12-3/TRBV12-4	.	TRBJ1-5	ASSLLGSQPQH
TRBV4-1	TRBD1	TRBJ1-3	ASSQEVGRGSGNTIY
TRBV6-2/TRBV6-3	.	TRBJ2-2	ASTITGLNTGELF
TRBV29-1	.	TRBJ2-5	SVSWVSQETQY
TRBV6-2/TRBV6-3	.	TRBJ1-1	ASSYLTEAF
TRBV9	.	TRBJ1-5	ASSVAGTWPQH
TRBV10-3	.	TRBJ2-7	AISQQESPNEQY
TRBV5-1	.	TRBJ2-3	ASSSTGDTPNTQY
TRBV4-3	.	TRBJ2-1	ASRLEDYPSGEQF
TRBV5-1	.	TRBJ1-4	ASSFRVATNEKLF
TRBV27	.	TRBJ2-7	ASSRDFFSSYEQY
TRBV20-1	.	TRBJ2-1	SARGMGSSYNEQF
TRBV12-3/TRBV12-4	TRBD2	TRBJ2-3	ASSPGDLAGTQY
TRBV20-1	.	TRBJ2-7	SAPHSVDRYEQY
TRBV9	.	TRBJ2-5	ASSAGVQETQY
TRBV12-3/TRBV12-4	.	TRBJ2-7	ASSLWQNLYEQY
TRBV7-9	TRBD1	TRBJ2-2	ASSQGASATGELF
TRBV29-1	.	TRBJ2-7	SVEELSGQPYEQY
TRBV11-1	TRBD2	TRBJ2-3	ASSNPTKSGGITDTQY
TRBV20-1	.	TRBJ1-2	SARSGDYGYT
TRBV7-2	.	TRBJ2-3	ASSLGVGSGTDTQY
TRBV18	.	TRBJ1-1	ASSGISGTEAF
TRBV24-1	TRBD1	TRBJ1-2	ATSDPSTGVYGYT
TRBV29-1	TRBD2	TRBJ2-1	SAERTSGSSYNEQF
TRBV5-1	.	TRBJ1-5	ASSFKEGQPQH
TRBV15	TRBD2	TRBJ2-1	ATSRSRTSGRAEVSNEQF
TRBV7-2	.	TRBJ2-7	ASSRSRVVSDEQY
TRBV6-5	TRBD1	TRBJ1-2	ASSPTGEGGYT
TRBV6-5	.	TRBJ1-5	ASSYLGVDQPQH
TRBV19	TRBD2	TRBJ2-1	ASSLRERKNEQF
TRBV11-2	TRBD1	TRBJ1-2	ASSEGRGRKKRWGDT
TRBV6-2/TRBV6-3	TRBD1	TRBJ2-5	ASRTTGEETQY
TRBV7-2	TRBD2	TRBJ2-5	ASSLLLSGSGETQY
TRBV3-1	.	TRBJ2-1	ASSQERANEQF